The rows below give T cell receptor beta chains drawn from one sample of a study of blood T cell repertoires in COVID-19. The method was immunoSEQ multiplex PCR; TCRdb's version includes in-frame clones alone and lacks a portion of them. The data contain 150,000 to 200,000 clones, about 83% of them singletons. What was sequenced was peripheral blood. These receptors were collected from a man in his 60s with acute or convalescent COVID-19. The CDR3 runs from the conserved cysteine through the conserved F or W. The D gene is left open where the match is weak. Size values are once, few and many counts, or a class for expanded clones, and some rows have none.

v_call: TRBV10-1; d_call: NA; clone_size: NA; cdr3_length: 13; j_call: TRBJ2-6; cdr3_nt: TGCGCCAGGAACAGGGCTGGGGCCAACGTCCTGACTTTC; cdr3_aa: CARNRAGANVLTF
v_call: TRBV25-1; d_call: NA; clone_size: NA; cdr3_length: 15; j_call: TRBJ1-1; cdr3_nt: TGTGCCAGCAGTGAATCGGGGTACCCGAACACTGAAGCTTTCTTT; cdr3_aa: CASSESGYPNTEAFF
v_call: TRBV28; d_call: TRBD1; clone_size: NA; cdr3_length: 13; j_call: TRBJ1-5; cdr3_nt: TGTGCCATACAGGACAGGGCGGGGCAGCCCCAGCATTTT; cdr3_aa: CAIQDRAGQPQHF
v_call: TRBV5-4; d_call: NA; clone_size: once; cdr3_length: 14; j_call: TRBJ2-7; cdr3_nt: TGTGCCAGCAGCCAGGACGGGGGGCTCCACGAGCAGTACTTC; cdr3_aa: CASSQDGGLHEQYF
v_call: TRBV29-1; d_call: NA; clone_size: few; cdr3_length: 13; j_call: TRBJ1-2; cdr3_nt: TGCAGCGTTGACCGGGACAATATCTATGGCTACACCTTC; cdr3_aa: CSVDRDNIYGYTF
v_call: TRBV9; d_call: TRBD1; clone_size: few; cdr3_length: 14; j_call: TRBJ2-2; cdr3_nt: TGTGCCAGCAGGCGACAGGGGGCAGACGGGGAGCTGTTTTTT; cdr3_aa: CASRRQGADGELFF
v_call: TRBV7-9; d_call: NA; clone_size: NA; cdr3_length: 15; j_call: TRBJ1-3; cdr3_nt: TGTGCCAGCAGCTTAGAGAGGATACTTGGAAACACCATATATTTT; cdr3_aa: CASSLERILGNTIYF
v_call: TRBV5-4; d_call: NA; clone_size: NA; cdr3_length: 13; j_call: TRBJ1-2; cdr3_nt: TGTGCCAGCAGCTTCCCGATCGGGTCTGGCTACACCTTC; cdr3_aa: CASSFPIGSGYTF
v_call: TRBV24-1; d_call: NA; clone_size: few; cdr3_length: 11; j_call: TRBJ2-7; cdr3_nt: TGTGCCACCAGTGCTTCCTACGAGCAGTACTTC; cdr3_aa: CATSASYEQYF
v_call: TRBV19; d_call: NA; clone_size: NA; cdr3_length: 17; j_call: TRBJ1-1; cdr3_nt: TGTGCCAGTAGATCCCCACTCCTACGGGGGGCCAACACTGAAGCTTTCTTT; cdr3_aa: CASRSPLLRGANTEAFF
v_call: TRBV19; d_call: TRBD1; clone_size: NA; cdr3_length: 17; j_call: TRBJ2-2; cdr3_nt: TGTGCCAGTAGTATAGACGCCGGGACAGGGATCATCGGGGAGCTGTTTTTT; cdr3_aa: CASSIDAGTGIIGELFF
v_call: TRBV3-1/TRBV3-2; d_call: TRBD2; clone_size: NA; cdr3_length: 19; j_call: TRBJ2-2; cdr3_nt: TGTGCCAGCAGCGGGGGCGCTAGCGGGGGCCGGCGCAACACCGGGGAGCTGTTTTTT; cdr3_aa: CASSGGASGGRRNTGELFF
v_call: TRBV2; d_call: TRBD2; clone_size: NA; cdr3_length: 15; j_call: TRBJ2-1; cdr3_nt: TGTGCCAGCAGTGGTCGGGGGGGCCGAGGGGTTGAGCAGTTCTTC; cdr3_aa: CASSGRGGRGVEQFF
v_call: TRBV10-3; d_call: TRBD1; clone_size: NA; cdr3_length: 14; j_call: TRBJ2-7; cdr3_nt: TGTGCCATCAGAGGACAGGGGGAGACCTACGAGCAGTACTTC; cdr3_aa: CAIRGQGETYEQYF
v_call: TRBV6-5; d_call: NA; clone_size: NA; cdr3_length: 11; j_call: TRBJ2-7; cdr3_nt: TGTGCCAGTAGAAGCTCCTACGAGCAGTACTTC; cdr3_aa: CASRSSYEQYF
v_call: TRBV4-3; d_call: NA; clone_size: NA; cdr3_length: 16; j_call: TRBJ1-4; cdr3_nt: TGCGCCAGCAGCCAAGATCGAGTTACAACTAATGAAAAACTGTTTTTT; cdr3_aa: CASSQDRVTTNEKLFF
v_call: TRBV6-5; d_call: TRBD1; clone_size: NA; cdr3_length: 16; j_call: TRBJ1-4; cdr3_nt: TGTGCCAGCAGTTACACCGGGACAGCAACTAATGAAAAACTGTTTTTT; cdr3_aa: CASSYTGTATNEKLFF
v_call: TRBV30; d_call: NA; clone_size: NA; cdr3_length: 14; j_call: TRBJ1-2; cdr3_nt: TGTGCCTGGAGTGGCTCGGGGGGTAACTATGGCTACACCTTC; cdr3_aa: CAWSGSGGNYGYTF
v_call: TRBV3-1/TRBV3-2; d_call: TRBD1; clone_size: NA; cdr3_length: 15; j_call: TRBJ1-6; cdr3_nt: TGTGCCAGCAGCCGCGGGACAGGGGGACGTTCACCCCTCCACTTT; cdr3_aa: CASSRGTGGRSPLHF
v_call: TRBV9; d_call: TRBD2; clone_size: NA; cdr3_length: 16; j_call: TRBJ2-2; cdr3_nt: TGTGCCAGCAGCGTAGCTTCTAGCGGGGAAACCGGGGAGCTGTTTTTT; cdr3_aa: CASSVASSGETGELFF
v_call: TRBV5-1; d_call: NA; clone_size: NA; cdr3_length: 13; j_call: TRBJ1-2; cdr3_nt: TGCGCCAGCAGCTTTTCAGGGGATTATGGCTACACCTTC; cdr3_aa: CASSFSGDYGYTF
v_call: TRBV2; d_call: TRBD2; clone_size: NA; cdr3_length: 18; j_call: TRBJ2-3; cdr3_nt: TGTGCCAGCCGACGTCAACTTATAGCGGGGGGTAGCACAGATACGCAGTATTTT; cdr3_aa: CASRRQLIAGGSTDTQYF
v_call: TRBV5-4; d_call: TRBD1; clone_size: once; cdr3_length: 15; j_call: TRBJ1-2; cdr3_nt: TGTGCCAGCAGCCTACGACAGGGGACCGCCTATGGCTACACCTTC; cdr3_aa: CASSLRQGTAYGYTF
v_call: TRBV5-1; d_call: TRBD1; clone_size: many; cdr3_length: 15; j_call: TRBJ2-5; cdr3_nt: TGCGCCAGCAGCCTTGGACAGGGGAATACGGAGACCCAGTACTTC; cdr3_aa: CASSLGQGNTETQYF
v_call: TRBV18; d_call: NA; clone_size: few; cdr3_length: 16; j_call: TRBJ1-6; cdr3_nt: TGTGCCAGCTCACCGGTCGGGCAGGGTTTGAATTCACCCCTCCACTTT; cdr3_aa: CASSPVGQGLNSPLHF
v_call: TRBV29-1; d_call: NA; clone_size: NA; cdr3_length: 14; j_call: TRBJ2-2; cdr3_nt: TGCAGCGTTGAAGGGAGGGCGGACACCGGGGAGCTGTTTTTT; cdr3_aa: CSVEGRADTGELFF
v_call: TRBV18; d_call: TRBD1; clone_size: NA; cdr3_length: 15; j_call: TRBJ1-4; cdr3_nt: TGTGCCAGCTCACCCCGACAGGGGCGCGATGAAAAACTGTTTTTT; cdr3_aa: CASSPRQGRDEKLFF
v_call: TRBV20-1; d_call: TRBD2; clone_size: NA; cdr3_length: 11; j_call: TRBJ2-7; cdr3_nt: TGCAGTACCCCCCGGGGGGACGAGCAGTACTTC; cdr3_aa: CSTPRGDEQYF
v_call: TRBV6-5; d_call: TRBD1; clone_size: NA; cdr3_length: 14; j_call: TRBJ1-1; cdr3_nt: TGTGCCAGCAGGACAGGGATAAGGAACACTGAAGCTTTCTTT; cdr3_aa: CASRTGIRNTEAFF
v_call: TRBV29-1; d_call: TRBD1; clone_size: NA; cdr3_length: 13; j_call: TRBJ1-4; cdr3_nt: TGCAGCGTTGGACAGGGAACTAATGAAAAACTGTTTTTT; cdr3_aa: CSVGQGTNEKLFF
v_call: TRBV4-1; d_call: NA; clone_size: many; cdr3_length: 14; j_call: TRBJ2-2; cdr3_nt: TGCGCCAGCAGCCAAGACGGGTTCACCGGGGAGCTGTTTTTT; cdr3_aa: CASSQDGFTGELFF
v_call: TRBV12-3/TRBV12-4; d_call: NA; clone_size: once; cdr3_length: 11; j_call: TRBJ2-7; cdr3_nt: TGTGCCAGCAGTTCCCGGAGCGAGCAGTACTTC; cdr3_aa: CASSSRSEQYF
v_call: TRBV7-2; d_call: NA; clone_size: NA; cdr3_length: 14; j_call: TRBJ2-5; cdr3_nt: TGTGCCAGCAGCTTAGGGACAGAGCAGGGGACCCAGTACTTC; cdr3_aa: CASSLGTEQGTQYF
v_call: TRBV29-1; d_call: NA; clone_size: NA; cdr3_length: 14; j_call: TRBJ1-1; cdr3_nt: TGCAGCGTTGACCAGGGAGGGATGAACACTGAAGCTTTCTTT; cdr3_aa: CSVDQGGMNTEAFF
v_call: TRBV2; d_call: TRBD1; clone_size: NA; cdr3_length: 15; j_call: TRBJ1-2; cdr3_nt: TGTGCCAGCAGGGAAGGGACAGCCACTAACTATGGCTACACCTTC; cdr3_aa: CASREGTATNYGYTF
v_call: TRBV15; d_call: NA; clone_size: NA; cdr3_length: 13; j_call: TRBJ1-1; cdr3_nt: TGTGCCACCAGCAGCGGGATGAACACTGAAGCTTTCTTT; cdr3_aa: CATSSGMNTEAFF
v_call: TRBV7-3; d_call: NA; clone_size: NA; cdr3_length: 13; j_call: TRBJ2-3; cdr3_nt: TGTGCCAGCAGCCTAATCGACTCAGATACGCAGTATTTT; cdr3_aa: CASSLIDSDTQYF
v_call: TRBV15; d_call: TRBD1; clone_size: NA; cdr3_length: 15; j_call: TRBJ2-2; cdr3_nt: TGTGCCACCAGCAGAGCTGGGACAGGGTCCGGGGAGCTGTTTTTT; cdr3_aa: CATSRAGTGSGELFF
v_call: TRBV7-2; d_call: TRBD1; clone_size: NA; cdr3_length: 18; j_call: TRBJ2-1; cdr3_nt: TGTGCCAGCAGCTTAGGTTTTTGGGGACAGGGGGTTAGCGATGAGCAGTTCTTC; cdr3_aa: CASSLGFWGQGVSDEQFF
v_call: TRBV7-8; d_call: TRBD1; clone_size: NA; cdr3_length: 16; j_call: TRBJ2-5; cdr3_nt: TGTGCCAGCAGCCCGCGTCTAGGACAGGGAATCGAGACCCAGTACTTC; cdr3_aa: CASSPRLGQGIETQYF
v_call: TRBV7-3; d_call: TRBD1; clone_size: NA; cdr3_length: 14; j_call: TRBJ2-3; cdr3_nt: TGTGCCAGCAGCTTGACAGGGCATACAGATACGCAGTATTTT; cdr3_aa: CASSLTGHTDTQYF
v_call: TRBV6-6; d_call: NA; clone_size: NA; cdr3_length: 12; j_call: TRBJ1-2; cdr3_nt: TGTGCCAGCAGGCTTGACAGGTCTCGCTACACCTTC; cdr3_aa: CASRLDRSRYTF
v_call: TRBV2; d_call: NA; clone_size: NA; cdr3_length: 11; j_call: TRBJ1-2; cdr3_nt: TGTGCCAGCCTTAGGACTTATGGCTACACCTTC; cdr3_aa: CASLRTYGYTF
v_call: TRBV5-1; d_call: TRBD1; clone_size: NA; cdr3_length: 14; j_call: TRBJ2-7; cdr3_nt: TGCGCCAGCAGCGCCGGGACAGGCCTCTACGAGCAGTACTTC; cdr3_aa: CASSAGTGLYEQYF
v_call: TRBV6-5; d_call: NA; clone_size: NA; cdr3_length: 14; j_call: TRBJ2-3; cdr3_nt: TGTGCCAGCAGCGGACAGCTTTCAACAGATACGCAGTATTTT; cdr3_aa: CASSGQLSTDTQYF
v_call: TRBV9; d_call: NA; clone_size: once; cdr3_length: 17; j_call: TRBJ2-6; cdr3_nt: TGTGCCAGCAGCGTAGGAGAAGGGAGCGCCGGGGCCAACGTCCTGACTTTC; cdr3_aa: CASSVGEGSAGANVLTF
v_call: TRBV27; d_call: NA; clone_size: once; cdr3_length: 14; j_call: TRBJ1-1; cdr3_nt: TGTGCCAGCAGTTTAAGGACAATGAACACTGAAGCTTTCTTT; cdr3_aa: CASSLRTMNTEAFF
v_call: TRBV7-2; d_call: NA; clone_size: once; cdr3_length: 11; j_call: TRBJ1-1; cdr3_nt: TGTGCCAGCAGCCTACGGGCTGAAGCTTTCTTT; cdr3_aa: CASSLRAEAFF
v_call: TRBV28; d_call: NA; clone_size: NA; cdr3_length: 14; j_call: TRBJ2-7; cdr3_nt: TGTGCCAGCAGTTTATCTGTTAATTCCTACGAGCAGTACTTC; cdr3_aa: CASSLSVNSYEQYF
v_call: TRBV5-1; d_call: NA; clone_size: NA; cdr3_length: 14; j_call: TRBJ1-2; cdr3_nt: TGCGCCAGCAGCTTGAAACGGGGGGGCTATGGCTACACCTTC; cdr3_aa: CASSLKRGGYGYTF
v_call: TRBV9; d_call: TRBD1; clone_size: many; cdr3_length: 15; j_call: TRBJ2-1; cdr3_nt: TGTGCCAGCAGCGTAAAGTCACAGGGGGCATCTGAGCAGTTCTTC; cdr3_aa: CASSVKSQGASEQFF
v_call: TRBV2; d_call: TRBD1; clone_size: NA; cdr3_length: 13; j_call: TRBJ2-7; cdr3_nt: TGTGCCAGCAGTGTCACAGGGGGCTACGAGCAGTACTTC; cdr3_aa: CASSVTGGYEQYF
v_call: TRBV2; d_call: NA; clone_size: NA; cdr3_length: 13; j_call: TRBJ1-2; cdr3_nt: TGTGCCAGCAGGAATGCTAGAGGTGTTGGCTACACCTTC; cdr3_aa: CASRNARGVGYTF
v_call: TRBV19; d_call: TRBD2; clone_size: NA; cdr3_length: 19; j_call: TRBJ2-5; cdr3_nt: TGTGCCAGTAGTATTATGTCGGGGGGTGTAGGCAGTCCCCAAGAGACCCAGTACTTC; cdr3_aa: CASSIMSGGVGSPQETQYF
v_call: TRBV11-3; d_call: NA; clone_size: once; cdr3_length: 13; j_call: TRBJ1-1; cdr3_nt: TGTGCCAGCAGCTTTGGACAGAACACTGAAGCTTTCTTT; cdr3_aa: CASSFGQNTEAFF
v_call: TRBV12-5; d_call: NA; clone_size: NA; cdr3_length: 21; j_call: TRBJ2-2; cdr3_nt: TGTGCTAGTGGTTTGGTAATTCGGGGGACCCGGAGACTCCCGAACACCGGGGAGCTGTTTTTT; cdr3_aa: CASGLVIRGTRRLPNTGELFF
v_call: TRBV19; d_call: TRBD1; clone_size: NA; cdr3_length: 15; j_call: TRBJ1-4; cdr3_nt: TGTGCCAGTAAAGACACAGGGGGCTCGAATGAAAAACTGTTTTTT; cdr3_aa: CASKDTGGSNEKLFF
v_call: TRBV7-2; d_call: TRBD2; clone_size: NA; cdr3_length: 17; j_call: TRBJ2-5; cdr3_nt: TGTGCCAGCAGCTCGGGTTTAGGACTAGCGGGGGGAGAGACCCAGTACTTC; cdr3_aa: CASSSGLGLAGGETQYF
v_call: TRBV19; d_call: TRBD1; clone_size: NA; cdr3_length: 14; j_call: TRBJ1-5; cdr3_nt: TGTGCCAGTAGCCGAACAGGGGACAATCAGCCCCAGCATTTT; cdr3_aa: CASSRTGDNQPQHF